This T cell receptor (beta chain) is drawn from a study of blood T cell repertoires in COVID-19. Repertoires were generated with immunoSEQ multiplex PCR, while TCRdb's copy carries only in-frame clones and drops some. The table lists some 200,000 clones, 88% of them singletons. J gave up 3 bases and V 2 bases, and 1 base lay outside the gene matches. Germline CDR1 SGHAT, CDR2 FQNNGV. The CDR3 has 16 residues. This chain uses TRBV11-2 with TRBJ2-2, with 12 bases aligning to TRBD2. Specimen: PBMCs or T cells enriched from blood (not recorded which). This TCR derives from a woman in her twenties or thirties who had recovered from COVID-19. CDR3 nucleotides: TGTGCCAGCAGCTTAACTAGCGGGGGGTACACCGGGGAGCTGTTTTTT. It codes for CASSLTSGGYTGELFF.